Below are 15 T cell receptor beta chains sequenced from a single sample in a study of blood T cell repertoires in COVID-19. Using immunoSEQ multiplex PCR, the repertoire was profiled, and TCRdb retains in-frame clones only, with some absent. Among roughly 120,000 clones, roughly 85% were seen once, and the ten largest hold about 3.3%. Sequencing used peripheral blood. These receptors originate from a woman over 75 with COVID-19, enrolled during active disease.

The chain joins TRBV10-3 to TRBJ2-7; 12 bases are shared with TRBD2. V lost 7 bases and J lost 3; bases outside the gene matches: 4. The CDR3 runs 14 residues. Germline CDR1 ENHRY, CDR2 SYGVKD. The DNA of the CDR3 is TGTGCCATCACCCAGACTAGCGGGAGCTACGAGCAGTACTTC. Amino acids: CAITQTSGSYEQYF.

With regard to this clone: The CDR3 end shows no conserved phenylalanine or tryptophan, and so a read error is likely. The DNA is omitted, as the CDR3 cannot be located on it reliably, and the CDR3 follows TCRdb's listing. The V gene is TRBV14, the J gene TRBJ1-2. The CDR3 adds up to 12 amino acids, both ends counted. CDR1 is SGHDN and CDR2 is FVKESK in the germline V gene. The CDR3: CASSQPPGPPEV.

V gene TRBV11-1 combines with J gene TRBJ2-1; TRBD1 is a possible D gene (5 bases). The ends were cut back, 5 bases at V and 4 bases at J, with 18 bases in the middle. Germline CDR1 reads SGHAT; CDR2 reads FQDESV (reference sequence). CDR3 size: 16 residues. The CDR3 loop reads CASSQGNSAHYNEQFF. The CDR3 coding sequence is TGTGCCAGCAGCCAGGGAAACTCGGCGCATTACAATGAGCAGTTCTTC.

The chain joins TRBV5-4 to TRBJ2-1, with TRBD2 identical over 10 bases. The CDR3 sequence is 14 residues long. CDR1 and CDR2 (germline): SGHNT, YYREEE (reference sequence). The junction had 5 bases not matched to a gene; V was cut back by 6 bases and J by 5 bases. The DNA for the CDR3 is TGTGCCAGCACCCGTAGCGGGAGGCACAATGAGCAGTTCTTC. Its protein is CASTRSGRHNEQFF.

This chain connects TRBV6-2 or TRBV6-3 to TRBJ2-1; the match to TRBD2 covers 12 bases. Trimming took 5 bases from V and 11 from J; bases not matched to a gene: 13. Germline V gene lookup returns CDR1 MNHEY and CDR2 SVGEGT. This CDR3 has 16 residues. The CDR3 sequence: CASSPYGLAGSYKQFF. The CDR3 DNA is TGTGCCAGCAGTCCCTATGGACTAGCGGGGTCTTATAAGCAGTTCTTC.

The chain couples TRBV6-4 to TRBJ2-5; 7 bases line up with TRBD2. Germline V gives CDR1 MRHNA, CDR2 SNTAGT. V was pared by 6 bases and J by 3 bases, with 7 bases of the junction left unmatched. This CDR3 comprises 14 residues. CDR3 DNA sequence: TGTGCCAGCAGGGGAGGGAAGGGTGAAGAGACCCAGTACTTC. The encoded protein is CASRGGKGEETQYF.

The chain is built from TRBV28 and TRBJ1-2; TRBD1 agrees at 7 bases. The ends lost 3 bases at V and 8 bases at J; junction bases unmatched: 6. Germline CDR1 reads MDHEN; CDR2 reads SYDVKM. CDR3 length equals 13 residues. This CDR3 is CASSLGTVTGYTF. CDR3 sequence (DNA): TGTGCCAGCAGTTTGGGGACAGTAACCGGCTACACCTTC.

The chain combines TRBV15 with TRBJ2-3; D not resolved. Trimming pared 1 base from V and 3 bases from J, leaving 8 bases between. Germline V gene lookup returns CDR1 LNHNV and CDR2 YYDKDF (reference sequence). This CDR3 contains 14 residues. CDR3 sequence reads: CATSRGSRTDTQYF. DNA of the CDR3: TGTGCCACCAGCAGAGGGAGTCGGACAGATACGCAGTATTTT.

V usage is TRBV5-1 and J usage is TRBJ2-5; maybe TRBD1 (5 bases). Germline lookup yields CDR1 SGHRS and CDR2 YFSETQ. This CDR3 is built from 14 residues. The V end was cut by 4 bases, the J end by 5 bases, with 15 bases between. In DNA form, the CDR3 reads TGCGCCAGCAGCAGCCGACAGCAAGGGGAGACCCAGTACTTC. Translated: CASSSRQQGETQYF.

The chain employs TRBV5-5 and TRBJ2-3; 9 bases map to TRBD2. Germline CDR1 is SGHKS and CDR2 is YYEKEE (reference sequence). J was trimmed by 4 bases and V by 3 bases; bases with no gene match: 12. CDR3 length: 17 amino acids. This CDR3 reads CASSSFRASGAADTQYF. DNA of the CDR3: TGTGCCAGCAGCTCCTTTCGGGCTAGCGGGGCGGCAGATACGCAGTATTTT.

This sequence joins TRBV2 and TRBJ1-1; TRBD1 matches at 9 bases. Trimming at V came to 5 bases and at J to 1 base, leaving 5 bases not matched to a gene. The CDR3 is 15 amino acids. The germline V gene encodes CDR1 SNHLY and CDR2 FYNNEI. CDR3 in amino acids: CASSRPGQGNTEAFF. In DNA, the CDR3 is TGTGCCAGCAGTAGACCGGGACAGGGGAACACTGAAGCTTTCTTT.

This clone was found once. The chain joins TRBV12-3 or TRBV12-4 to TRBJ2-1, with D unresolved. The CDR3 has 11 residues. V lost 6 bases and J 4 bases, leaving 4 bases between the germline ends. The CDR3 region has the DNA TGTGCCAGCAGACAGTACAATGAGCAGTTCTTC. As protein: CASRQYNEQFF.

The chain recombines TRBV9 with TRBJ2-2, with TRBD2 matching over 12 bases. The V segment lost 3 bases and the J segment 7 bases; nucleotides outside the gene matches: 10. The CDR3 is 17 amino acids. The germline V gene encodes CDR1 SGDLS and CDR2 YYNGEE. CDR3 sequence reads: CASSARSSGRAVGELFF. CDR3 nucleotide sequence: TGTGCCAGCAGCGCCCGATCTAGCGGGAGGGCCGTCGGGGAGCTGTTTTTT.

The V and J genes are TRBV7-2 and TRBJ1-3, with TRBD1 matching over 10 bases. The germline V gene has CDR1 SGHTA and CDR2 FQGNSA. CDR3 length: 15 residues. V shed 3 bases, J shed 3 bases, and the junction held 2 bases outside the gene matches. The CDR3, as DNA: TGTGCCAGCAGCTTGGACAGGGGGAATGGAAACACCATATATTTT. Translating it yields CASSLDRGNGNTIYF.

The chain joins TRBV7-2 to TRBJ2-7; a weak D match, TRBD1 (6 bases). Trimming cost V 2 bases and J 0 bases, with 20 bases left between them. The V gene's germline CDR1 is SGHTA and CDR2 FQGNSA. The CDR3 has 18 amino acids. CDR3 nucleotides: TGTGCCAGCAGCTTAAGGTTTCGGACAGACGTTAGCTCCTACGAGCAGTACTTC. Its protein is CASSLRFRTDVSSYEQYF. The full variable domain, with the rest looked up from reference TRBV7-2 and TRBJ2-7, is GAGVSQSPSNKVTEKGKDVELRCDPISGHTALYWYRQSLGQGLEFLIYFQGNSAPDKSGLPSDRFSAERTGGSVSTLTIQRTQQEDSAVYLCASSLRFRTDVSSYEQYFGPGTRLTVT.